This TCR beta chain was observed in a study of STAT5B mutations in CD4+ large granular lymphocyte leukemia. The wider study: Healthy donors showed HLA-associated enrichment of the CDR3 'QG' motif.

Buffy coats from healthy blood donors served as controls. Turning to this clone: Its target is unknown.

Regarding the study as a whole: No patients shared main leukemic clonotypes, though about 25% appeared at low frequency elsewhere. Patient CD4-sorted repertoires stayed more clonal than healthy ones after leukemic-clone removal.

Trimming pared 3 bases from V and 2 bases from J, leaving 6 bases between. The length of the CDR3 is 12 residues. Germline values: CDR1 SGHRS, CDR2 YFSETQ. Sequenced by immunoSEQ multiplex PCR; TCRdb stores in-frame clones only, minus some. The profile shows about 32,000 clones, nearly 80% of them singletons. Input material: CD4+ T cells from blood buffy coats. The chain employs TRBV5-1 and TRBJ2-7, with D perhaps matching TRBD1 or TRBD2 (5 bases each). The clonotype comes from a human donor in good health. CDR3 loop: CASSSGPYEQYF. DNA for the CDR3: TGCGCCAGCAGCTCGGGACCCTACGAGCAGTACTTC.